This T cell receptor (beta chain) was recovered during a study of T cell changes during pregnancy in multiple sclerosis. V was trimmed by 6 bases and J by 3 bases, leaving 15 bases between them. In germline, CDR1 is SGHDN, CDR2 FVKESK. This CDR3 comprises 14 residues. Profiled with immunoSEQ multiplex PCR; TCRdb holds only in-frame clones, not every one. Seen here are about 41,000 clones, roughly nine tenths observed once, and the top ten hold under 0.7%. The rearrangement links TRBV14 to TRBJ2-7, with D possibly TRBD2 on 5 matching bases. This TCR was recovered from a female donor with multiple sclerosis, enrolled in a pregnancy study. The sample here was CD4+ T cells from peripheral blood mononuclear cells, taken in the first trimester of pregnancy. The CDR3 DNA sequence: TGTGCCAGCAGACGACCAGCTAGCAGCTACGAGCAGTACTTC. This gives the protein CASRRPASSYEQYF.